This T cell receptor (beta chain) was sequenced for a study of blood T cell repertoires in COVID-19 (dated by TCRdb to about 2020). For the study in its entirety: Samples from collaborators originated in the United States, Italy and Spain and spanned both the acute and convalescent phases of COVID-19. The repertoires were released in a freely available public database meant as a resource for research on the immune response to SARS-CoV-2. The dataset comprised deeply sampled blood TCRbeta repertoires from subjects exposed to, actively infected with, or recovered from COVID-19. The prospective study material was composed of cDNA or gDNA derived from T cells, B-cell-depleted T cells, or PBMCs. HLA class I and class II types, where available, came from metadata supplied by the sample provider rather than from assay-based typing. The samples were drawn from two sources: the first 160 participants of the ongoing ImmuneRACE study, and approximately 1,300 subjects contributed by 6 global collaborators. Sample metadata almost always included a de-identified subject ID, COVID-19 status, age in years and sex.

Beyond this particular receptor, the publication reports: The quantity of clinical and demographic metadata differed by source and by participant and was supplied without curation.

The collaborating institutions used their own protocols to collect whole blood in K2EDTA tubes. For TCRbeta analysis, collaborators shipped samples in one of three forms: frozen whole blood, isolated PBMCs, or DNA extracted from either of those sample types. The CDR3 runs 13 amino acids, cysteine and phenylalanine included. Here the CDR3 DNA is all that survives: 39 bases in frame from base 1. The germline V gene (reference sequence) sets CDR1 to SEHNR and CDR2 to FQNEAQ. The V and J ends are trimmed by 0 bases and 14 bases, leaving 14 bases between them. Notes on this clone: The antigen it recognizes is unknown. No base quality values were provided; no much bigger clone lies one nucleotide off.

TCRbeta CDR3 regions were amplified from genomic DNA by means of the immunoSEQ Assay, a bias-controlled multiplex PCR. As for the authors' bioinformatics: The number of nucleated cells in each sample was estimated from the amplification of reference gene primers within the assay. Sequence reads were collapsed and filtered to measure the absolute abundance of every unique TCRbeta CDR3 rearrangement. Productive Simpson clonality was computed per sample as the square root of Simpson's diversity index over productive rearrangements. In its TCRdb copy, this immuneACCESS table keeps in-frame sequences only and misses some clones. Where compared with another copy, unresolved V genes explain less than half of these, and the others have no known cause. Clone size and V and J calls were adopted from that table, with D and trimming inferred from the DNA. For this sample the table gives roughly 100,000 clones, of which about 76% were detected only once. Roughly a tenth of the sample rests with the top ten.

The TCR originated in a woman older than 75 with acute or convalescent COVID-19. The chain employs TRBV7-9 and TRBJ2-1; perhaps TRBD2 is the D gene, with 5 bases matching. The material sequenced was peripheral blood. The CDR3 has the sequence CASSLAQRIGKFF. The bases read TGTGCCAGCAGCTTAGCGCAAAGAATCGGGAAGTTCTTC.